The 27 T cell receptor beta chains given below trace back to one sample, sequenced in a study of shared clonotypes between healthy human individuals. Terminally differentiated effector memory CD45RA+ cells were left out of the naive CD8 fraction, which was CD45RO-negative and positively selected for CCR7. TCRdb keeps only in-frame clones here, not all; method: immunoSEQ multiplex PCR. The table has around 580,000 clones, nearly 98% seen once. Sequencing used naive CD8+ T cells sorted from blood. The receptors shown here come from a man younger than 40 in good health.

The chain joins TRBV7-2 to TRBJ2-7; TRBD1 matches at 9 bases. The V gene end was trimmed by 2 bases and the J gene end by 4 bases; junction bases not matched to a gene: 9. The length of the CDR3 is 16 residues. Germline V CDR1 and CDR2: SGHTA, FQGNSA. This CDR3 reads CASSLSARTGVYEQYF. The CDR3 region has the DNA TGTGCCAGCAGCTTATCAGCCCGGACAGGGGTGTACGAGCAGTACTTC.

V gene TRBV4-3 combines with J gene TRBJ2-3, with D possibly matching TRBD1 (6 bases). The CDR3 runs to 16 residues. Per germline, CDR1 LGHNA and CDR2 YSLEER. V lost 4 bases to trimming and J lost 2 bases, with 16 bases between them. CDR3 bases: TGCGCCAGCAGCCGAAATTACAGGGACATCACAGATACGCAGTATTTT. Protein: CASSRNYRDITDTQYF.

The genes are TRBV29-1 and TRBJ1-1, with D possibly TRBD1 on 5 matching bases. The CDR3 extends over 13 amino acids. Germline-derived CDR1 and CDR2 are SQVTM and ANQGSEA. V was trimmed by 2 bases and J by 6 bases, leaving 13 bases between them. The CDR3 sequence is CSVESVGTPEAFF. The CDR3 coding sequence is TGCAGCGTTGAATCTGTGGGGACCCCTGAAGCTTTCTTT.

The V and J genes are TRBV15 and TRBJ2-1, with 9 bases that match TRBD2. CDR1 LNHNV and CDR2 YYDKDF come from the germline V gene (reference sequence). The CDR3 has 15 amino acids. V was pared by 5 bases and J by 9 bases, with 11 bases of the junction left unmatched. The CDR3 DNA reads as TGTGCCACCAGCTCCTCGGGGCTAGCGGGAATTGAGCAGTTCTTC. Translation: CATSSSGLAGIEQFF.

The V call is TRBV30, the J call TRBJ2-7; a weak D match, TRBD1 (6 bases). The CDR3 has 11 residues. Germline V gene lookup returns CDR1 GTSNPN and CDR2 SVGIG (reference sequence). Trimming left V 5 bases short and J 1 base short, with 6 bases between. CDR3 sequence reads: CAWGQSYEQYF. CDR3 sequence (DNA): TGTGCCTGGGGACAGTCCTACGAGCAGTACTTC.

The V gene is TRBV9, the J gene TRBJ2-5, with 7 bases identical to TRBD1. Germline CDR1 is SGDLS and CDR2 is YYNGEE. V shed 0 bases and J 5 bases; nucleotides not matched to a gene: 4. The CDR3 consists of 14 residues. The CDR3, as DNA: TGTGCCAGCAGCGTAGAGACAGGGCTGGAGACCCAGTACTTC. Translated: CASSVETGLETQYF.

The chain's CDR3 is CSAEIPGGLYTDTQYF. CDR3 DNA sequence: TGCAGCGCCGAAATACCGGGAGGTCTCTACACAGATACGCAGTATTTT. This sequence joins TRBV29-1 and TRBJ2-3, with 7 bases aligning to TRBD2. Unmatched junction bases numbered 15, after V lost 7 bases and J lost 2 bases. This CDR3 is built from 16 residues. Per the germline V gene, CDR1 is SQVTM and CDR2 is ANQGSEA.

The DNA for the CDR3 is TGTGCCAGCAGCTCAAACCCGGGACAGGGCTCGAATCAGCCCCAGCATTTT. It specifies CASSSNPGQGSNQPQHF. The chain is built from TRBV7-6 and TRBJ1-5, with 9 bases identical to TRBD1. Germline CDR1 reads SGHVS; CDR2 reads FNYEAQ. The CDR3 sequence is 17 residues long. Losses at the gene ends were 4 bases for V and 4 bases for J; bases not matched to a gene: 11.

This clone was picked up one time. V is TRBV10-3 and J is TRBJ1-2; D not resolved. This CDR3 comprises 11 residues. Trimming took off 11 bases at V and 8 bases at J, with 15 bases between the two ends. The germline V gene encodes CDR1 ENHRY and CDR2 SYGVKD. The CDR3 loop reads CASRAKGGYTF. The CDR3 DNA reads TGTGCCTCACGCGCAAAGGGCGGCTACACCTTC.

The chain combines TRBV5-6 with TRBJ2-1, with D possibly TRBD2 on 5 matching bases. Between the trimmed V and J ends, which lost 0 bases and 9 bases, there was a span of 10 bases. Germline V gene data show CDR1 as SGHDT and CDR2 as YYEEEE. The CDR3 loop spans 13 amino acids. CDR3 residues: CASSLGPGSEQFF. Written as DNA, the CDR3 is TGTGCCAGCAGCTTGGGTCCGGGGAGTGAGCAGTTCTTC.

This sequence joins TRBV29-1 and TRBJ2-2; D remains ambiguous. Trimming took off 7 bases at V and 2 bases at J, with 14 bases between the two ends. Looked up from germline, CDR1 is SQVTM and CDR2 is ANQGSEA. The CDR3 extends over 14 amino acids. The CDR3 region is CSAYSRANTGELFF. The CDR3 DNA follows: TGCAGCGCCTACAGCCGAGCTAACACCGGGGAGCTGTTTTTT.

This clone was seen just once. The rearrangement links TRBV7-6 to TRBJ2-1, with a weak D call TRBD2 (5 bases). The CDR3 contains 15 residues. Germline CDR1 is SGHVS and CDR2 is FNYEAQ. V was trimmed by 5 bases and J by 7 bases, leaving 18 bases between them. CDR3: CASSPGGSEGNEQFF. The CDR3 region has the DNA TGTGCCAGCAGCCCGGGCGGGTCCGAGGGTAATGAGCAGTTCTTC.

This sequence joins TRBV6-1 and TRBJ2-7; D is uncertain. Germline values: CDR1 MNHNS, CDR2 SASEGT. There are 11 residues in the CDR3. The ends were cut back, 5 bases at V and 5 bases at J, with 7 bases in the middle. The DNA for the CDR3 is TGTGCCAGCAGTAGCGTCCACGAGCAGTACTTC. Encoded protein: CASSSVHEQYF.

V usage is TRBV6-1 and J usage is TRBJ1-5, with 10 bases lining up with TRBD1. Trimming cost V 4 bases and J 5 bases; bases outside gene matches: 20. Germline V gives CDR1 MNHNS, CDR2 SASEGT. The CDR3 runs 20 residues. DNA of the CDR3: TGTGCCAGCAGTGGAAGGGTTACTGGGGGACAGGGGACTCCGGATCAGCCCCAGCATTTT. Translating it yields CASSGRVTGGQGTPDQPQHF.

The V and J genes are TRBV27 and TRBJ2-2, with D hard to call. CDR1 MNHEY and CDR2 SMNVEV come from the germline V gene (reference sequence). CDR3 size: 14 residues. Trimming stripped 2 bases from V and 4 bases from J, with 8 bases between. The CDR3 DNA sequence: TGTGCCAGCAGTTTAACTTGGGGCACCGGGGAGCTGTTTTTT. Translation: CASSLTWGTGELFF.

The rearrangement uses TRBV9 and TRBJ1-5; D uncertain. The CDR3 spans 13 residues. The germline V and J ends were trimmed by 1 base and 5 bases, with 7 bases remaining between them. Germline lookup yields CDR1 SGDLS and CDR2 YYNGEE. The CDR3 is CASSVSGDQPQHF. CDR3 nucleotide sequence: TGTGCCAGCAGCGTATCTGGAGATCAGCCCCAGCATTTT.

The gene calls are TRBV6-5 and TRBJ1-1, with a weak D call TRBD1 (6 bases). This CDR3 has 15 amino acids. V was shortened by 2 bases and J by 4 bases, with 14 bases between the two germline ends. Germline CDR1 is MNHEY and CDR2 is SVGAGI. The CDR3 loop is CASSYASGGSTEAFF. The CDR3 nucleotides are TGTGCCAGCAGTTACGCCTCGGGGGGCAGCACTGAAGCTTTCTTT.

The chain has TRBV19 and TRBJ1-5; 7 bases are shared with TRBD1. The CDR3 length is 16 residues. The trim removed 6 bases at V and 4 bases at J, leaving 12 bases unmatched. Germline V gives CDR1 LNHDA, CDR2 SQIVND (reference sequence). The CDR3 DNA sequence: TGTGCCAGTAGAGCGATTCGACAGGGAGGAAATCAGCCCCAGCATTTT. Translated: CASRAIRQGGNQPQHF.

The chain employs TRBV15 and TRBJ2-7; weak D call: TRBD1 (7 bases). V lost 6 bases, J lost 2 bases, and 17 bases lay in between. Germline CDR1 and CDR2: LNHNV and YYDKDF (reference sequence). The CDR3 length is 15 residues. CDR3 DNA: TGTGCCACCAGGTCGGGCGGGGACAGTACCTACGAGCAGTACTTC. It encodes CATRSGGDSTYEQYF.

This chain connects TRBV5-6 to TRBJ2-3; 7 bases match TRBD1. The V segment lost 3 bases and the J segment 5 bases; nucleotides outside the gene matches: 3. The CDR3 has 13 residues. In germline, CDR1 is SGHDT, CDR2 YYEEEE. The CDR3 bases are TGTGCCAGCAGCTGGGACAGTGGAGATACGCAGTATTTT. Its protein is CASSWDSGDTQYF.

V and J are TRBV29-1 and TRBJ2-1, with 9 bases that match TRBD1. The CDR3 covers 15 residues. Germline CDR1 and CDR2: SQVTM and ANQGSEA. With V trimmed by 2 bases and J by 6 bases, 8 bases remained unmatched. CDR3 nucleotides: TGCAGCGTTGAACCCCGGGACAGGGAACTCAATGAGCAGTTCTTC. Amino acids: CSVEPRDRELNEQFF.

V usage is TRBV29-1 and J usage is TRBJ2-1, with D unresolved. This CDR3 spans 12 amino acids. Germline V gene sequence: CDR1 SQVTM, CDR2 ANQGSEA. With 0 bases removed from V and 10 bases from J, the gap between germline ends came to 10 bases. The CDR3 nucleotides are TGCAGCGTTGAAGATCTCGCAGAGGAGCAGTTCTTC. Its translation: CSVEDLAEEQFF.

This chain uses TRBV5-8 with TRBJ1-2, with TRBD1 matching 8 bases. The CDR3 runs to 14 residues. Germline V CDR1 and CDR2: SGHTS, YDEGEE. J gave up 4 bases and V 0 bases, and 2 bases lay outside the gene matches. In DNA, the CDR3 is TGTGCCAGCAGCTTGGGGCAGGGGGCCTATGGCTACACCTTC. It translates to CASSLGQGAYGYTF.

The chain combines TRBV27 with TRBJ2-7; D is undetermined. There are 14 residues in the CDR3. Germline values: CDR1 MNHEY, CDR2 SMNVEV (reference sequence). The V end was cut by 8 bases, the J end by 2 bases, with 16 bases between. CDR3 sequence (DNA): TGTGCCAGCTCTACTGGGCAGAATGCCTACGAGCAGTACTTC. Translated: CASSTGQNAYEQYF.

About this clone itself: One end of the junction fails to match germline, which may point to a read error. CDR3 amino acids: CASSSLLETQYF. CDR3 bases: TGTGCTAGCAGCTCGCTTTTAGAGACCCAGTACTTC. The chain uses TRBV7-7 and TRBJ2-5; D uncertain. This CDR3 has 12 residues. Germline CDR1 reads SSHAT; CDR2 reads FNYEAQ (reference sequence). The full variable domain, completed using reference TRBV7-7 and TRBJ2-5, is GAGVSQSPRYKVTKRGQDVTLRCDPISSHATLYWYQQALGQGPEFLTYFNYEAQPDKSGLPSDRFSAERPEGSISTLTIQRTEQRDSAMYRCASSSLLETQYFGPGTRLLVL.

This chain connects TRBV10-2 to TRBJ2-5, with TRBD1 as a possible D gene (5 bases). The V end lost 0 bases, the J end lost 2 bases, and 7 bases lay between the germline ends. The CDR3 contains 14 residues. Germline V gene data show CDR1 as WSHSY and CDR2 as SAAADI. CDR3 sequence: CASSESSGQETQYF. The CDR3 DNA is TGCGCCAGCAGTGAGTCGTCAGGGCAAGAGACCCAGTACTTC.

The V call is TRBV18, the J call TRBJ1-1; 8 bases align to TRBD1. The CDR3 covers 19 residues. The V gene's germline CDR1 is KGHSH and CDR2 LQKENI. V dropped 6 bases and J dropped 0; count of bases not matched to a gene: 18. DNA for the CDR3: TGTGCCAGCTCGCCTATCCCCCAGTGGACAGGGTCATTGAACACTGAAGCTTTCTTT. It encodes CASSPIPQWTGSLNTEAFF.